Given below is one T cell receptor (beta chain) in context. Investigators reverse transcribed all isolated RNA, so they sequenced expressed TCRB transcripts. The data were produced by immunoSEQ multiplex PCR, yet TCRdb's version contains in-frame clones alone and is incomplete. The table records 300,000 to 400,000 clones, around an eighth of them present only once. These data originate in a study of beta chain features in type 1 diabetes. Per germline, CDR1 LNHDA and CDR2 SQIVND (reference sequence). Deletions cut 5 bases from V and 7 bases from J, with 17 bases between. The CDR3 sequence is 15 residues long.

The sequence derives from a man between 18 and 29 years old in good health. The chain uses TRBV19 and TRBJ2-2, with D perhaps matching TRBD1 (5 bases). Sequences were obtained from naive CD4+ T cells from blood. DNA of the CDR3: TGTGCCAGTAGTCAAAACTACAGGTCGTACGGGGAGCTGTTTTTT. Its translation: CASSQNYRSYGELFF.